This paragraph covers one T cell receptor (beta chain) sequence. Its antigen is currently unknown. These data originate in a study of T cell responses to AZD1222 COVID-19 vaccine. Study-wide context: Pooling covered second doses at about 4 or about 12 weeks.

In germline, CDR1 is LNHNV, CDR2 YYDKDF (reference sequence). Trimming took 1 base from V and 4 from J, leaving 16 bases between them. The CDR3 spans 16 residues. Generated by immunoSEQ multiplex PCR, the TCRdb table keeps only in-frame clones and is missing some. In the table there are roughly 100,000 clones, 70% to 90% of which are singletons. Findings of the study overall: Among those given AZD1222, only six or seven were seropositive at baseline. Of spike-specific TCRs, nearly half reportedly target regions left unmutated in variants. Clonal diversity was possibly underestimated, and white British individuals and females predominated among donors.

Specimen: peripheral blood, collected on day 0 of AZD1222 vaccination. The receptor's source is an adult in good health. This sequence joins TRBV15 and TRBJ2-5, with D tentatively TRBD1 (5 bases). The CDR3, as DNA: TGTGCCACCAGCAGAGCCCTTCCAGGGATGGGAGAGACCCAGTACTTC. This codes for CATSRALPGMGETQYF. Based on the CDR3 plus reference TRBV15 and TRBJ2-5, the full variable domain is DAMVIQNPRYQVTQFGKPVTLSCSQTLNHNVMYWYQQKSSQAPKLLFHYYDKDFNNEADTPDNFQSRRPNTSFCFLDIRSPGLGDTAMYLCATSRALPGMGETQYFGPGTRLLVL.